The 29 T cell receptor beta chains below were found in one sample sequenced in a study of T cell responses to AZD1222 COVID-19 vaccine. Produced via immunoSEQ multiplex PCR; TCRdb's table is partial and in-frame only. The repertoire holds 100,000 to 110,000 clones, with 80% to 90% as singletons. Source: peripheral blood, taken on day 0 of AZD1222 vaccination. The receptors stem from an adult in good health.

The rearrangement joins TRBV3-1 (or the pseudogene TRBV3-2) to TRBJ1-4; D is unclear. The CDR3 sequence is 14 residues long. The germline V gene has CDR1 LGHDT and CDR2 YNNKEL (reference sequence). Trimming stripped 4 bases from V and 5 bases from J, with 11 bases between. As DNA, the CDR3 is TGTGCCAGCAGCCGAGCGTTCCCAAATGAAAAACTGTTTTTT. It yields the protein CASSRAFPNEKLFF.

The rearrangement uses TRBV10-2 and TRBJ2-7, with TRBD1 identical over 9 bases. Per the germline V gene, CDR1 is WSHSY and CDR2 is SAAADI. Germline trimming cut 8 bases from V and 6 bases from J; bases unmatched to any gene: 8. This CDR3 comprises 13 residues. CDR3 in amino acids: CASRRDRGSEQYF. The DNA for the CDR3 is TGCGCCAGCCGAAGAGACAGGGGGTCCGAGCAGTACTTC.

This clone has just a few counts. The chain employs TRBV19 and TRBJ2-1; 8 bases match TRBD2. Germline V gene data show CDR1 as LNHDA and CDR2 as SQIVND (reference sequence). This CDR3 is 16 amino acids long. J gave up 10 bases and V 4 bases, and 15 bases lay outside the gene matches. The DNA of the CDR3 is TGTGCCAGTAGTAGTTCAGCCGGCGGGAGGCTCGAGGAGCAGTTCTTC. Protein sequence: CASSSSAGGRLEEQFF.

By share, this clone counts as medium-sized. The J gene is TRBJ1-6, the V gene TRBV5-1, with D perhaps matching TRBD1 (5 bases). The CDR3 extends over 15 amino acids. Trimming shortened V by 2 bases and J by 7 bases, and 13 bases separated the two germline ends. In germline, CDR1 is SGHRS, CDR2 YFSETQ. The DNA of the CDR3 is TGCGCCAGCAGCTTCAGGCAGGGCCGAAATTCACCCCTCCACTTT. It encodes CASSFRQGRNSPLHF.

The chain joins TRBV4-1 to TRBJ2-5, with D perhaps TRBD2 (7 bases). Germline V gene data show CDR1 as MGHRA and CDR2 as YSYEKL. Deletions cut 1 base from V and 4 bases from J, with 19 bases between. This CDR3 has 17 amino acids. CDR3 coding DNA: TGCGCCAGCAGCCAAGGTGTGGAGTGGGGGGGCGGAGAGACCCAGTACTTC. Translated: CASSQGVEWGGGETQYF.

CDR3 protein: CASSSLRGSREQYF. CDR3 coding DNA: TGTGCCAGCAGCAGCTTACGGGGCTCGCGCGAGCAGTACTTC. The chain links TRBV7-8 to TRBJ2-7; perhaps D is TRBD1 or TRBD2 (5 bases each). The CDR3 is made up of 14 amino acids. V lost 5 bases, J lost 6 bases, and 17 bases lay in between. CDR1 is SGHVS and CDR2 is FQNEAQ in the germline V gene.

The chain uses TRBV6-1 and TRBJ2-3, with D possibly being TRBD1 or TRBD2 (6 bases each). V was cut by 3 bases and J by 4 bases, with 14 bases left in between. This CDR3 region has 15 residues. CDR1 is MNHNS and CDR2 is SASEGT in the germline V gene. CDR3 bases: TGTGCCAGCAGTGAGGAGGGGGGTTTGGCAGATACGCAGTATTTT. Translation: CASSEEGGLADTQYF.

The V gene is TRBV5-1, the J gene TRBJ2-7; 7 bases agree with TRBD1. This CDR3 contains 16 residues. Per germline, CDR1 SGHRS and CDR2 YFSETQ. The trim removed 0 bases at V and 2 bases at J, leaving 8 bases unmatched. Here the CDR3 DNA reads TGCGCCAGCAGCTTGGCCCACAGGGACAGACCCTACGAGCAGTACTTC. Translation: CASSLAHRDRPYEQYF.

This chain connects TRBV7-2 to TRBJ1-1, with 10 positions matching TRBD1. CDR3 length equals 15 residues. The V and J ends lost 5 bases and 5 bases, in that order; junction bases with no gene match: 8. Per the germline V gene, CDR1 is SGHTA and CDR2 is FQGNSA. The CDR3 DNA reads TGTGCCAGCAGCCTTTTGGGACAGGGGAATACTGAAGCTTTCTTT. Protein: CASSLLGQGNTEAFF.

The chain carries TRBV27 and TRBJ1-5; a possible D gene is TRBD1 (6 bases). Germline V gene sequence: CDR1 MNHEY, CDR2 SMNVEV (reference sequence). V lost 2 bases to trimming and J lost 7 bases, with 18 bases between them. The CDR3 loop spans 16 amino acids. The CDR3 spells CASSLGGNRAGQPQHF. CDR3 sequence (DNA): TGTGCCAGCAGTTTAGGGGGGAACAGGGCAGGGCAGCCCCAGCATTTT.

This chain uses TRBV5-4 with TRBJ2-1, with TRBD2 as a possible D gene (5 bases). With 6 bases removed from V and 5 bases from J, the gap between germline ends came to 9 bases. The CDR3 is 12 amino acids. Germline CDR1 reads SGHNT; CDR2 reads YYREEE (reference sequence). CDR3 protein: CASMSGHNEQFF. CDR3 in DNA: TGTGCCAGCATGAGCGGCCACAATGAGCAGTTCTTC.

The chain is built from TRBV19 and TRBJ1-2; a weak D match, TRBD1 (5 bases). The V and J ends lost 6 bases and 5 bases respectively, with 16 bases between them. Germline V lookup: CDR1 LNHDA, CDR2 SQIVND (reference sequence). The CDR3 consists of 14 residues. CDR3 protein: CASSLTDLAYGYTF. The CDR3 DNA reads as TGTGCCAGTAGCCTGACAGACTTAGCTTATGGCTACACCTTC.

The V gene is TRBV2, the J gene TRBJ1-1; 7 positions match TRBD1. Germline CDR1 reads SNHLY; CDR2 reads FYNNEI. This CDR3 has 14 amino acids. V shed 8 bases, J shed 0 bases, and the junction held 6 bases outside the gene matches. CDR3 DNA: TGTGCCAGCTGTAGGGGGCTTATGAACACTGAAGCTTTCTTT. Its protein product is CASCRGLMNTEAFF.

CDR3 loop: CASSSQGEATGELFF. Written as DNA, the CDR3 is TGTGCCAGCAGTTCTCAGGGCGAGGCCACCGGGGAGCTGTTTTTT. The chain recombines TRBV6-5 with TRBJ2-2; possibly TRBD1 for D (5 bases). CDR3 size: 15 residues. Trimming took 4 bases from V and 4 from J, leaving 13 bases between them. Per the germline V gene, CDR1 is MNHEY and CDR2 is SVGAGI.

V and J are TRBV12-3 or TRBV12-4 and TRBJ1-5; tentatively, D is TRBD1 (6 bases). The CDR3 is made up of 12 amino acids. V was trimmed by 7 bases and J by 6 bases, leaving 10 bases between them. As DNA, the CDR3 is TGTGCCAGCAACACAGGGTTTCAGCCCCAGCATTTT. Translation: CASNTGFQPQHF.

The CDR3 is CAISESRGQNTGELFF. As DNA, the CDR3 is TGTGCCATCAGTGAGTCTCGGGGTCAGAACACCGGGGAGCTGTTTTTT. The rearrangement joins TRBV10-3 to TRBJ2-2; maybe TRBD2 (5 bases). Germline CDR1 is ENHRY and CDR2 is SYGVKD. V was trimmed by 0 bases and J by 1 base, leaving 9 bases between them. The CDR3 totals 16 residues.

V gene TRBV7-3 combines with J gene TRBJ2-1, with D perhaps matching TRBD2 (6 bases). The germline V gene encodes CDR1 SGHTA and CDR2 FQGTGA. The CDR3 loop spans 15 amino acids. The V gene lost 0 bases and the J gene lost 2 bases, with 8 bases spanning the gap. CDR3 region: CASSLTGGPYNEQFF. The CDR3, as DNA: TGTGCCAGCAGCTTAACGGGGGGTCCCTACAATGAGCAGTTCTTC. Full variable domain (rest looked up from reference TRBV7-3 and TRBJ2-1): GAGVSQTPSNKVTEKGKYVELRCDPISGHTALYWYRQSLGQGPEFLIYFQGTGAADDSGLPNDRFFAVRPEGSVSTLKIQRTERGDSAVYLCASSLTGGPYNEQFFGPGTRLTVL.

For the CDR3, the DNA is TGTGCCAGCAGTTATTTGGAGGGGACCTATGGCTACACCTTC. As protein: CASSYLEGTYGYTF. The chain is built from TRBV6-5 and TRBJ1-2; D is possibly TRBD1 (5 bases). Germline CDR1 MNHEY, CDR2 SVGAGI. The CDR3 spans 14 residues. Trimming removed 3 bases from V and 4 bases from J, with 12 bases in between.

This chain connects TRBV11-3 to TRBJ2-1; unclear D gene. The V end was cut by 0 bases, the J end by 9 bases, with 9 bases between. This CDR3 region has 13 residues. Per germline, CDR1 SGHNT and CDR2 YENEEA. CDR3 coding DNA: TGTGCCAGCAGCTTAGATCAAGACGGTGAGCAGTTCTTC. It is translated as CASSLDQDGEQFF.

The gene calls are TRBV6-1 and TRBJ2-3; D is possibly TRBD2 (6 bases). Looked up from germline, CDR1 is MNHNS and CDR2 is SASEGT. This CDR3 spans 14 amino acids. Between the trimmed V and J ends, which lost 5 bases and 3 bases, there was a span of 12 bases. DNA of the CDR3: TGTGCCAGCAGTTTTGGAGGGTCGACAGATACGCAGTATTTT. This translates into CASSFGGSTDTQYF.

The chain joins TRBV7-2 to TRBJ1-4, with unresolved D. With 4 bases removed from V and 7 bases from J, the gap between germline ends came to 13 bases. CDR3 length: 14 amino acids. CDR1 SGHTA and CDR2 FQGNSA come from the germline V gene. CDR3 coding DNA: TGTGCCAGCAGCTACCAGTCCTCGGGTGAAAAACTGTTTTTT. Protein sequence: CASSYQSSGEKLFF.

This rearrangement joins TRBV29-1 to TRBJ2-1, with D perhaps TRBD1 or TRBD2 (5 bases each). Germline CDR1 is SQVTM and CDR2 is ANQGSEA. Trimming pared 5 bases from V and 3 bases from J, leaving 17 bases between. The CDR3 runs to 15 residues. The CDR3 DNA is TGCAGCGTTAGGGGACGGCTGGGGTACTACAATGAGCAGTTCTTC. This sequence encodes CSVRGRLGYYNEQFF.

This chain joins TRBV5-1 and TRBJ1-1; 8 nucleotides agree with TRBD1. This CDR3 contains 13 residues. The V and J ends lost 7 bases and 1 base, in that order; junction bases with no gene match: 3. Germline loops: CDR1 SGHRS, CDR2 YFSETQ. CDR3 sequence (DNA): TGCGCCAGCCGCGGACAGGGGAACACTGAAGCTTTCTTT. This encodes CASRGQGNTEAFF.

The chain links TRBV3-1 (or the pseudogene TRBV3-2) to TRBJ1-1; D gene ambiguous. CDR1 is LGHDT, CDR2 YNNKEL, per germline (reference sequence). The CDR3 extends over 13 amino acids. V lost 4 bases to trimming and J lost 0 bases, with 6 bases between them. This chain's CDR3 is CASSLRMNTEAFF. CDR3 bases: TGTGCCAGCAGCCTCCGTATGAACACTGAAGCTTTCTTT.

This chain connects TRBV25-1 to TRBJ1-4; tentative D call: TRBD1 (5 bases). The length of the CDR3 is 15 residues. The germline V gene has CDR1 MGHDK and CDR2 SYGVNS. With 4 bases removed from V and 7 bases from J, the gap between germline ends came to 16 bases. The CDR3 coding sequence is TGTGCCAGCAGTGTTTACCGGGACGGAAGTGAAAAACTGTTTTTT. Translation: CASSVYRDGSEKLFF. The whole variable domain, filled in from reference TRBV25-1 and TRBJ1-4, reads EADIYQTPRYLVIGTGKKITLECSQTMGHDKMYWYQQDPGMELHLIHYSYGVNSTEKGDLSSESTVSRIRTEHFPLTLESARPSHTSQYLCASSVYRDGSEKLFFGSGTQLSVL.

This clone was found once. The chain employs TRBV5-1 and TRBJ2-2; 10 bases line up with TRBD1. Germline CDR1 reads SGHRS; CDR2 reads YFSETQ. This CDR3 has 16 amino acids. Unmatched junction bases numbered 8, after V lost 3 bases and J lost 6 bases. CDR3 bases: TGCGCCAGCAGCTCAGACAGGGGGCGAGGGCCCGGGGAGCTGTTTTTT. Protein: CASSSDRGRGPGELFF.

The J gene is TRBJ2-1, the V gene TRBV7-9, with TRBD2 as a possible D gene (6 bases). Germline V gene lookup returns CDR1 SEHNR and CDR2 FQNEAQ (reference sequence). This CDR3 has 15 amino acids. V was shortened by 6 bases and J by 7 bases, with 19 bases between the two germline ends. For the CDR3, the DNA is TGTGCCAGCAGTCAGAACTACGGGAGTAGAAATGAGCAGTTCTTC. Translating it yields CASSQNYGSRNEQFF.

V gene TRBV27 combines with J gene TRBJ2-5; 8 positions match TRBD1. Germline CDR1 reads MNHEY; CDR2 reads SMNVEV (reference sequence). The CDR3 has 16 amino acids. Losses at the gene ends were 7 bases for V and 5 bases for J; bases not matched to a gene: 15. CDR3 sequence: CASNRPRQGLRETQYF. The CDR3 nucleotides read TGTGCCAGCAACCGTCCTCGACAGGGGCTGAGGGAGACCCAGTACTTC.

This chain links TRBV7-9 with TRBJ1-4; no firm D call. V lost 4 bases and J 5 bases, leaving 11 bases between the germline ends. The CDR3 has 14 residues. Germline V gene sequence: CDR1 SEHNR, CDR2 FQNEAQ (reference sequence). CDR3 residues: CASSSGFINEKLFF. CDR3 DNA sequence: TGTGCCAGCAGCTCGGGGTTTATAAATGAAAAACTGTTTTTT. The complete variable domain, with remaining parts taken from reference TRBV7-9 and TRBJ1-4, reads DTGVSQNPRHKITKRGQNVTFRCDPISEHNRLYWYRQTLGQGPEFLTYFQNEAQLEKSRLLSDRFSAERPKGSFSTLEIQRTEQGDSAMYLCASSSGFINEKLFFGSGTQLSVL.